The 15 T cell receptor beta chains below were found in one sample sequenced in a study of T cell changes during pregnancy in multiple sclerosis. Data came from immunoSEQ multiplex PCR; TCRdb stores just in-frame clones and leaves some out. The sample shows some 89,000 clones, about 94% of them seen only once. This specimen consisted of peripheral blood, obtained in the third trimester of pregnancy. The receptors were gathered from a female donor with multiple sclerosis, enrolled in a pregnancy study.

V and J are TRBV27 and TRBJ1-1, with 7 bases fitting TRBD1. With V trimmed by 3 bases and J by 6 bases, 7 bases remained unmatched. CDR3 length: 14 residues. CDR1 and CDR2 (germline): MNHEY, SMNVEV (reference sequence). As DNA, the CDR3 is TGTGCCAGCAGTTTGACAGGGACGCTATCTGAAGCTTTCTTT. It specifies CASSLTGTLSEAFF.

DNA of the CDR3: TGTGCCAGCAGCTCCTCGACAGGGGGGCGCCAGCCCCAGCATTTT. It codes for CASSSSTGGRQPQHF. The chain links TRBV7-4 to TRBJ1-5; 9 bases are a match to TRBD1. V shed 4 bases and J 7 bases; nucleotides not matched to a gene: 8. The germline V gene encodes CDR1 SGHVT and CDR2 SQSDAQ. This CDR3 has 15 residues.

Here the CDR3 DNA reads TGTGCCAGCAGCTTGGGACAGGGGATCGCAACTAATGAAAAACTGTTTTTT. As protein: CASSLGQGIATNEKLFF. The gene calls are TRBV5-6 and TRBJ1-4; 8 positions agree with TRBD1. The CDR3 runs to 17 residues. CDR1 is SGHDT and CDR2 is YYEEEE in the germline V gene. With 0 bases clipped from V and 0 bases from J, the junction kept 4 bases outside the gene matches.

The rearrangement links TRBV7-2 to TRBJ2-7, with D possibly matching TRBD2 (7 bases). Germline V CDR1 and CDR2: SGHTA, FQGNSA. The CDR3 totals 13 residues. V lost 5 bases and J 3 bases, leaving 11 bases between the germline ends. CDR3 nucleotide sequence: TGTGCCAGCAGCCGGGGAGGGGGCTACGAGCAGTACTTC. It translates to CASSRGGGYEQYF.

V and J are TRBV7-3 and TRBJ2-2, with a tentative D call TRBD2 (5 bases). The CDR3 spans 12 residues. Germline CDR1 is SGHTA and CDR2 is FQGTGA. V lost 5 bases, J lost 5 bases, and 6 bases lay in between. CDR3 DNA: TGTGCCAGCAGCCGAGGGACCGGGGAGCTGTTTTTT. It encodes CASSRGTGELFF.

About this clone itself: An end of the junction differs from the germline gene, which may be a read error. The genes are TRBV4-1 and TRBJ1-1, with TRBD1 matching 9 bases. The CDR3 is 11 amino acids. Germline V lookup: CDR1 MGHRA, CDR2 YSYEKL. CDR3 nucleotide sequence: TGCGCCAGCGTGGGACAGGGATATTTTTATTTT. This codes for CASVGQGYFYF.

V is TRBV19 and J is TRBJ2-2, with 7 bases identical to TRBD2. Germline V lookup: CDR1 LNHDA, CDR2 SQIVND (reference sequence). There are 16 residues in the CDR3. J lost 6 bases, V lost 4 bases, and 11 bases had no gene match. The CDR3 protein is CASSTLLRGEAGELFF. CDR3 coding DNA: TGTGCCAGTAGTACTCTGCTCCGGGGGGAGGCCGGGGAGCTGTTTTTT. The whole variable domain, filled in from reference TRBV19 and TRBJ2-2, reads DGGITQSPKYLFRKEGQNVTLSCEQNLNHDAMYWYRQDPGQGLRLIYYSQIVNDFQKGDIAEGYSVSREKKESFPLTVTSAQKNPTAFYLCASSTLLRGEAGELFFGEGSRLTVL.

V usage is TRBV20-1 and J usage is TRBJ2-3; 7 bases are shared with TRBD2. V lost 6 bases, J lost 8 bases, and 2 bases stayed unmatched. The length of the CDR3 is 10 residues. The germline V gene has CDR1 DFQATT and CDR2 SNEGSKA (reference sequence). This CDR3 reads CSAGEGTQYF. The CDR3 coding sequence is TGCAGTGCAGGGGAGGGTACGCAGTATTTT.

The chain links TRBV5-6 to TRBJ2-7; 10 nucleotides align to TRBD1. This CDR3 has 13 amino acids. V gave up 4 bases and J gave up 7 bases; unmatched junction bases: 5. Germline values: CDR1 SGHDT, CDR2 YYEEEE. The CDR3 region is CASSEGTGEEQYF. CDR3 coding DNA: TGTGCCAGCAGCGAAGGGACAGGGGAGGAGCAGTACTTC.

V gene TRBV5-8 combines with J gene TRBJ1-5; no definite D call. The germline V gene encodes CDR1 SGHTS and CDR2 YDEGEE. Trimming pared 4 bases from V and 9 bases from J, leaving 14 bases between. This CDR3 region has 13 residues. The CDR3 is CASSPDTLGPQHF. CDR3 nucleotide sequence: TGTGCCAGCAGCCCTGACACCCTCGGGCCCCAGCATTTT.

The chain is built from TRBV4-2 and TRBJ1-1; TRBD1 agrees at 12 bases. The germline CDR1 and CDR2 sequences are LGHNA and YNFKEQ. The CDR3 is made up of 17 amino acids. J gave up 3 bases and V 0 bases, and 5 bases lay outside the gene matches. In nucleotides, the CDR3 is TGTGCCAGCAGCCAAGATGGGACAGGGGGCCTGGACACTGAAGCTTTCTTT. Protein sequence: CASSQDGTGGLDTEAFF.

The chain uses TRBV7-3 and TRBJ2-1; TRBD2 matches at 10 bases. The germline gives CDR1 SGHTA, CDR2 FQGTGA. The trim removed 3 bases at V and 5 bases at J, leaving 4 bases unmatched. The CDR3 length is 15 residues. The CDR3 DNA reads as TGTGCCAGCAGCTTGGCTAGCGGGGGAAACAATGAGCAGTTCTTC. Translation: CASSLASGGNNEQFF.

The chain combines TRBV7-6 with TRBJ2-1, with 16 bases aligning to TRBD2. CDR1 is SGHVS and CDR2 is FNYEAQ in the germline V gene. With 5 bases clipped from V and 4 bases from J, the junction kept 2 bases outside the gene matches. The CDR3 sequence is 16 residues long. The CDR3 here is CASSKGLAGGYNEQFF. As DNA, the CDR3 is TGTGCCAGCAGCAAGGGACTAGCGGGGGGGTACAATGAGCAGTTCTTC.

The chain has TRBV27 and TRBJ2-1; TRBD2 matches 9 bases. The CDR3 runs to 13 residues. After removal of 7 bases from V and 9 bases from J, the junction contained 7 bases not matched to a gene. Germline assignment: CDR1 MNHEY and CDR2 SMNVEV (reference sequence). This CDR3 reads CASNLSGGSEQFF. In nucleotides, the CDR3 is TGTGCCAGCAACCTAAGCGGGGGGAGTGAGCAGTTCTTC.

The chain has TRBV5-4 and TRBJ1-4; D not resolved. CDR1 and CDR2 (germline): SGHNT, YYREEE (reference sequence). CDR3 length: 16 residues. Trimming pared 7 bases from V and 5 bases from J, leaving 21 bases between. In nucleotides, the CDR3 is TGTGCCAGCGGTCCCCGGTTGAGTGATAAGAATGAAAAACTGTTTTTT. Protein: CASGPRLSDKNEKLFF.